Given below is one TCR beta chain in context. V lost 8 bases and J lost 2, with 10 bases in between. The CDR3 has 13 amino acids. The germline V gene has CDR1 SEHNR and CDR2 FQNEAQ (reference sequence). These data belong to a study of blood T cell repertoires in COVID-19. The protocol was immunoSEQ multiplex PCR, while the TCRdb copy is restricted to in-frame clones and leaves out a portion. The table includes 250,000 to 350,000 clones, roughly 84% detected once. This receptor was identified in an older person with COVID-19, enrolled during active disease. The gene calls are TRBV7-9 and TRBJ2-1; a possible D gene is TRBD1 (6 bases). The source material was peripheral blood. The chain's CDR3 is CASSGVPYNEQFF. The CDR3 DNA sequence: TGTGCCAGCTCAGGGGTTCCCTACAATGAGCAGTTCTTC. Drawing the rest from reference TRBV7-9 and TRBJ2-1, the complete variable domain is DTGVSQNPRHKITKRGQNVTFRCDPISEHNRLYWYRQTLGQGPEFLTYFQNEAQLEKSRLLSDRFSAERPKGSFSTLEIQRTEQGDSAMYLCASSGVPYNEQFFGPGTRLTVL.